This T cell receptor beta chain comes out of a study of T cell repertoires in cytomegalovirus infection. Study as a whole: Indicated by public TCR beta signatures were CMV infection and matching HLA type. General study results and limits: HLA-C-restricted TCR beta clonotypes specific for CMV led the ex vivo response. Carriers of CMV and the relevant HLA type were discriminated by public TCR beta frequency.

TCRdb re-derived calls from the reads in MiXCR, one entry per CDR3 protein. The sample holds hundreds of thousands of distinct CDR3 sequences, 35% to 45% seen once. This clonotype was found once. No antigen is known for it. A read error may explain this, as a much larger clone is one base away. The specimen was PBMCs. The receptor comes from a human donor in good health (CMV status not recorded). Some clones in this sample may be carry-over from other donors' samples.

CDR3 nucleotide sequence: TGTGCCAGCAGCTCAGGTCAGCAGGCGGAAGCTTTCTTT. It encodes CASSSGQQAEAFF. This chain joins TRBV7-6 and TRBJ1-1; D unclear. This CDR3 is built from 13 residues. V was cut by 4 bases and J by 8 bases, with 14 bases left in between. The germline V gene encodes CDR1 SGHVS and CDR2 FNYEAQ.